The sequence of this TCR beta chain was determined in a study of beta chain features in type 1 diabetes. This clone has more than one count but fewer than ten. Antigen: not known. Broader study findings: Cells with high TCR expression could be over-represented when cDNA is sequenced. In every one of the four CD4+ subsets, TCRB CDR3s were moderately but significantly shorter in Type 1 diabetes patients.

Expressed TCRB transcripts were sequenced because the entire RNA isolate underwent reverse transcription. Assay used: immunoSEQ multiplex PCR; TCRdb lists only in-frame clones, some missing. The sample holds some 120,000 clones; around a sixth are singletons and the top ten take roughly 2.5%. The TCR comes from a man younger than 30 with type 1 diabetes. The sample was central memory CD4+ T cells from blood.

For the CDR3, the DNA is TGTGCCAGCAGCGTAGACACAGGGTACGAGCAGTACTTC. Amino acid sequence: CASSVDTGYEQYF. The chain recombines TRBV9 with TRBJ2-7; D may be TRBD1 (6 bases). Germline CDR1 reads SGDLS; CDR2 reads YYNGEE. This CDR3 is built from 13 residues. Trimming removed 0 bases from V and 4 bases from J, with 8 bases in between.